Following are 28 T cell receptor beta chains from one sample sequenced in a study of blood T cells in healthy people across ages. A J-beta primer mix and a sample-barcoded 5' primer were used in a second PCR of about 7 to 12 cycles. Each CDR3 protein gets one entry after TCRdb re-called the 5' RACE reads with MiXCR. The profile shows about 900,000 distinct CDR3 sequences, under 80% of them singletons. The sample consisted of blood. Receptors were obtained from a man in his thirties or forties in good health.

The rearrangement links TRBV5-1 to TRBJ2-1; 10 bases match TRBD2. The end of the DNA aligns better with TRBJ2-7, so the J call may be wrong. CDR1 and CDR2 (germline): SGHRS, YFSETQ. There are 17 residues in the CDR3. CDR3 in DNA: TGCGCCAGCAGCTTGGCCGGAGCGGGGGGGCCTCTCAATGAGCAGTACTTC. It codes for CASSLAGAGGPLNEQYF.

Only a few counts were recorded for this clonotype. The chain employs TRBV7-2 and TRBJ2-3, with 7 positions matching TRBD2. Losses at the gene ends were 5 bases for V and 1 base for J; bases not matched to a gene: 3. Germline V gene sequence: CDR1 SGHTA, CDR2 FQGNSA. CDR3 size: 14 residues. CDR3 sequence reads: CASSASGGTDTQYF. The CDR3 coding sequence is TGTGCCAGCAGCGCGAGCGGGGGCACAGATACGCAGTATTTT.

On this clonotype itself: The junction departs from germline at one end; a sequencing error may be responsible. CDR3 nucleotides: TGTGCCAGCAGTCCGATGGACAGGGGGCCCTATGGTTACACCTTC. Translation gives CASSPMDRGPYGYTF. The chain combines TRBV27 with TRBJ1-2, with TRBD1 identical over 11 bases. Germline V gives CDR1 MNHEY, CDR2 SMNVEV (reference sequence). The CDR3 is 15 residues long.

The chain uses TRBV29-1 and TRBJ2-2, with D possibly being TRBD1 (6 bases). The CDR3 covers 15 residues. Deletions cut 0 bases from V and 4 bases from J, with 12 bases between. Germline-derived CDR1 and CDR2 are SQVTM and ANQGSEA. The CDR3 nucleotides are TGCAGCGTTGAAGATCTGGAGACAGGCACCGGGGAGCTGTTTTTT. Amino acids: CSVEDLETGTGELFF.

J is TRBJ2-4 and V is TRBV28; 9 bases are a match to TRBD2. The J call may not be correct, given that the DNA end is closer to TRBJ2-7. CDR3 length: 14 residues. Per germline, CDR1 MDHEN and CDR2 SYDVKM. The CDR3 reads CASRGLAGRYEQYF. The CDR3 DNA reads TGTGCCTCTAGGGGGCTAGCGGGGCGTTACGAGCAGTACTTC.

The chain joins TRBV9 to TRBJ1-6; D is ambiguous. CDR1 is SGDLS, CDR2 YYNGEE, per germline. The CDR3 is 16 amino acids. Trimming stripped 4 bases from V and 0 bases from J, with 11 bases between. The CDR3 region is CASSRSLSSYNSPLHF. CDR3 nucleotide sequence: TGTGCCAGCAGCCGGTCCCTGAGCTCCTATAATTCACCCCTCCACTTT.

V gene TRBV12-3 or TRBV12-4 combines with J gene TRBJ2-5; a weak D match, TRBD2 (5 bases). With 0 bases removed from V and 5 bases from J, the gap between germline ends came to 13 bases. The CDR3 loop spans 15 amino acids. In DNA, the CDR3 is TGTGCCAGCAGTTTAGCAGGAGGTAGAGAGGAGACCCAGTACTTC. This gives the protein CASSLAGGREETQYF.

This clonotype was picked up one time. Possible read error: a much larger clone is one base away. CDR3 sequence reads: CASSFGYNEQYF. Here the CDR3 DNA reads TGTGCCAGCAGCTTCGGATACAATGAGCAGTACTTC. This chain joins TRBV13 and TRBJ2-7; D uncertain. Germline loops: CDR1 PRHDT, CDR2 FYEKMQ (reference sequence). With 3 bases removed from V and 7 bases from J, the gap between germline ends came to 10 bases. The CDR3 runs 12 residues.

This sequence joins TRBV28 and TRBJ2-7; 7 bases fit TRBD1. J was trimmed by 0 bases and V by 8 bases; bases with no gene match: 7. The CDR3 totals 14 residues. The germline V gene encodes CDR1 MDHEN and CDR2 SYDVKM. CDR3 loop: CASQTWDSSYEQYF. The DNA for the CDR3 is TGTGCCAGCCAAACCTGGGACAGCTCCTACGAGCAGTACTTC.

The CDR3, as DNA: TGTGCCAGCAGTTTAATGGCTCTTGGGGAGCTGTTTTTT. Protein sequence: CASSLMALGELFF. The J gene is TRBJ2-2, the V gene TRBV27; D uncertain. The germline V gene has CDR1 MNHEY and CDR2 SMNVEV (reference sequence). The CDR3 spans 13 residues. V lost 2 bases and J 8 bases, leaving 9 bases between the germline ends.

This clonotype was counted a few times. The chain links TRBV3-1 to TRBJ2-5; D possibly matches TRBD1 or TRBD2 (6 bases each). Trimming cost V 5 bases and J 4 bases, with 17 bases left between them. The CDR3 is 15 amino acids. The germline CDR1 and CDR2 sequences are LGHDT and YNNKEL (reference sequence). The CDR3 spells CASSLQGLGGETQYF. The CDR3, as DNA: TGTGCCAGCAGCTTACAGGGACTGGGGGGAGAGACCCAGTACTTC.

The chain's CDR3 is CSVDHRRADTQYF. CDR3 bases: TGCAGCGTGGACCACAGGAGGGCGGATACGCAGTATTTT. The V gene is TRBV29-1, the J gene TRBJ2-3; D possibly corresponds to TRBD2 (6 bases). The CDR3 is made up of 13 amino acids. V was shortened by 6 bases and J by 6 bases, with 16 bases between the two germline ends. Per the germline V gene, CDR1 is SQVTM and CDR2 is ANQGSEA.

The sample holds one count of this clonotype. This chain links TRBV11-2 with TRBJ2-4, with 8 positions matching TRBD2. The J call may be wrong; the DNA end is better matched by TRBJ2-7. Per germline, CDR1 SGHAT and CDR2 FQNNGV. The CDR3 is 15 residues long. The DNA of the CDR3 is TGTGCCAGCAGCTTGCTAGCGGGCGCCCGATACGAGCAGTACTTC. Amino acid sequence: CASSLLAGARYEQYF.

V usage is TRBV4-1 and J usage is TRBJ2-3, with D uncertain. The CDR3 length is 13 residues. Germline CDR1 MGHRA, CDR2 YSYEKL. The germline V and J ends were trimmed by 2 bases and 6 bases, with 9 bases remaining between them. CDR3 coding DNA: TGCGCCAGCAGCCAAAACGGTCAGGATACGCAGTATTTT. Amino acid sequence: CASSQNGQDTQYF.

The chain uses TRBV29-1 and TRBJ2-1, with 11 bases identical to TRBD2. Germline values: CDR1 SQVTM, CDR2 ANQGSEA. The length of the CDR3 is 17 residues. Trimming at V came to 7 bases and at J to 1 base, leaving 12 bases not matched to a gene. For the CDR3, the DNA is TGCAGCGGCCATCTGGGGGTAGCGGGGGGGTCCTACAATGAGCAGTTCTTC. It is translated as CSGHLGVAGGSYNEQFF.

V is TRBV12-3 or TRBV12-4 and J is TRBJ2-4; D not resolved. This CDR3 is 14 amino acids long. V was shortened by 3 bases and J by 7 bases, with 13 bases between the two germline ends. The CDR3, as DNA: TGTGCCAGCAGTTTGGGTGCGGAACGGAACATTCAGTACTTC. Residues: CASSLGAERNIQYF.

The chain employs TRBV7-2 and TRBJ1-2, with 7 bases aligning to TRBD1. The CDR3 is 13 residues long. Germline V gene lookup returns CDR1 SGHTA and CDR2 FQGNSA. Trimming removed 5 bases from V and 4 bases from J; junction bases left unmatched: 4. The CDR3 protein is CASSDGQAYGYTF. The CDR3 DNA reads TGTGCCAGCAGCGACGGACAGGCCTATGGCTACACCTTC.

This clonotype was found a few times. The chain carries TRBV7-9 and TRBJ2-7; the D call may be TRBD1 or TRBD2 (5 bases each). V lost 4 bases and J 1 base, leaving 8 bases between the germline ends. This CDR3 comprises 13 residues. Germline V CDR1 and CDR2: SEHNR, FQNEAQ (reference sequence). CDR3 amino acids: CASSSGPSYEQYF. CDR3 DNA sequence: TGTGCCAGCAGCTCGGGACCGTCCTACGAGCAGTACTTC.

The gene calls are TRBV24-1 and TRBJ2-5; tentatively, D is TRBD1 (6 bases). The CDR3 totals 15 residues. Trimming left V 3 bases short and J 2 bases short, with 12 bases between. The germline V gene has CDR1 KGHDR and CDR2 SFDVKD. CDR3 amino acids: CATSDGGQGQETQYF. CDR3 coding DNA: TGTGCCACCAGTGATGGGGGTCAGGGGCAAGAGACCCAGTACTTC.

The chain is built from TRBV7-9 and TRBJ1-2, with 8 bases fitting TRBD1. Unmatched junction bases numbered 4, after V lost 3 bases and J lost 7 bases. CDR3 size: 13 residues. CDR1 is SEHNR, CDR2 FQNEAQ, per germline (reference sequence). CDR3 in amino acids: CASSLDRALGYTF. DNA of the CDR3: TGTGCCAGCAGCTTGGACAGGGCTCTTGGCTACACCTTC.

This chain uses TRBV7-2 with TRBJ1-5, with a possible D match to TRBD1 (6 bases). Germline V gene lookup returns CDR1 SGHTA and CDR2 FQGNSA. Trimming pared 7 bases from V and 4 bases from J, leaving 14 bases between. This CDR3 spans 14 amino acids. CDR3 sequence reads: CASNEGQPNQPQHF. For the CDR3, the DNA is TGTGCCAGCAACGAAGGACAGCCAAATCAGCCCCAGCATTTT. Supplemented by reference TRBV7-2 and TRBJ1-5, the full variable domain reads GAGVSQSPSNKVTEKGKDVELRCDPISGHTALYWYRQSLGQGLEFLIYFQGNSAPDKSGLPSDRFSAERTGGSVSTLTIQRTQQEDSAVYLCASNEGQPNQPQHFGDGTRLSIL.

The CDR3 is CASSSRRQGLHEQYF. CDR3 in DNA: TGCGCCAGCAGCTCCCGCCGACAGGGGCTACACGAGCAGTACTTC. J is TRBJ2-1 and V is TRBV5-1, with TRBD1 matching over 8 bases. The J call could be wrong; TRBJ2-7 is a better fit for the DNA end. Germline-derived CDR1 and CDR2 are SGHRS and YFSETQ. The length of the CDR3 is 15 residues.

CDR3 sequence reads: CASSSTPDGYGYTF. In nucleotides, the CDR3 is TGTGCCAGCAGTTCGACCCCGGACGGCTATGGCTACACCTTC. The genes are TRBV12-3 or TRBV12-4 and TRBJ1-2; D gene uncertain. There are 14 residues in the CDR3. V dropped 4 bases and J dropped 4 bases, with 13 bases sitting between them.

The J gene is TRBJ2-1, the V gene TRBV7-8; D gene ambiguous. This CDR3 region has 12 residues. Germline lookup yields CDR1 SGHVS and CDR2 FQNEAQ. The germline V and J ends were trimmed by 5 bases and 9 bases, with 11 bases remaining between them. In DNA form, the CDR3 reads TGTGCCAGCAGCCGCCTAGGCACTGAGCAGTTCTTC. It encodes CASSRLGTEQFF.

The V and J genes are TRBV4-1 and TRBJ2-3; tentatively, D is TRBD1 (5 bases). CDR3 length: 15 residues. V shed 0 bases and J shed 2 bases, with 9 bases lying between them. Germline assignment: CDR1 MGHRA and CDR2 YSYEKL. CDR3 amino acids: CASSQEPRDTDTQYF. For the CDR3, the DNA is TGCGCCAGCAGCCAAGAGCCCAGGGACACAGATACGCAGTATTTT.

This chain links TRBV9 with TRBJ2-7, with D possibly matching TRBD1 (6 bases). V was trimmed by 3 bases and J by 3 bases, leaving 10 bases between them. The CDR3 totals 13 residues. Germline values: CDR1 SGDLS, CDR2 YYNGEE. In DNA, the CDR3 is TGTGCCAGCAGCGGCGCAGGGGACTACGAGCAGTACTTC. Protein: CASSGAGDYEQYF.

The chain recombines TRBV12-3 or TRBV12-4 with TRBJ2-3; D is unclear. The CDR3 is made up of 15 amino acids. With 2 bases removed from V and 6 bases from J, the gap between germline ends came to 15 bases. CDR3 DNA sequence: TGTGCCAGCAGTTTAACGCACTCAATGGGGGATACGCAGTATTTT. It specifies CASSLTHSMGDTQYF.

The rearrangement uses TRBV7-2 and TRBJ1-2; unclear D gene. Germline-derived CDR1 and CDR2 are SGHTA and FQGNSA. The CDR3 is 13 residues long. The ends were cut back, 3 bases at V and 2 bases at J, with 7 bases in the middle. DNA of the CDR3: TGTGCCAGCAGCTTTACCCAGAACTATGGCTACACCTTC. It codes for CASSFTQNYGYTF.